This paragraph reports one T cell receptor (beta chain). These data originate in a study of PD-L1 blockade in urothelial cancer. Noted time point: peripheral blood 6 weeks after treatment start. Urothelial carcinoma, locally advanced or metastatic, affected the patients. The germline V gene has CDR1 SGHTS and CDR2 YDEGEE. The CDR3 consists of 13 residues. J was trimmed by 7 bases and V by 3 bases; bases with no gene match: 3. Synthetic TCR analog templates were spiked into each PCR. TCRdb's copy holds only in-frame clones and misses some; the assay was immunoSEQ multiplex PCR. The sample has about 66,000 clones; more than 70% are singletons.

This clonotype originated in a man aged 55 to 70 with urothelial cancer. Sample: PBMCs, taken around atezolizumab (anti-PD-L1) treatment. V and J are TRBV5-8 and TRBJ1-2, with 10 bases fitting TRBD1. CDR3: CASSSGTGVGYTF. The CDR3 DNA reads TGTGCCAGCAGCTCCGGGACAGGGGTTGGCTACACCTTC.